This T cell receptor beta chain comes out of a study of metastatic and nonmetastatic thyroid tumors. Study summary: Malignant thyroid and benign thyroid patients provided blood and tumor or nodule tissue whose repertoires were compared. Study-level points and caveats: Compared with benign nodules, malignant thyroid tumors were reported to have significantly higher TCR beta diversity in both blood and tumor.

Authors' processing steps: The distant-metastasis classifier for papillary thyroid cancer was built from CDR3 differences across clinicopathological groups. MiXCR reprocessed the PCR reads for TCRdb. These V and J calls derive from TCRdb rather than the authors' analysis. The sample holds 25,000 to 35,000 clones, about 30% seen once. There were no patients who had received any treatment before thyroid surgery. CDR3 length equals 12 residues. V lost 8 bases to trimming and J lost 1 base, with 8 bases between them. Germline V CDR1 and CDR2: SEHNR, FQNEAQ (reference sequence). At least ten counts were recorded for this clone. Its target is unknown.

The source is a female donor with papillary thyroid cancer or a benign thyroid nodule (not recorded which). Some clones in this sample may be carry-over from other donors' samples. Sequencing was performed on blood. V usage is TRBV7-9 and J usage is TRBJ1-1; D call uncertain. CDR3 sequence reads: CASVPGNTEAFF. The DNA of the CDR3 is TGTGCCAGCGTTCCAGGGAACACTGAAGCTTTCTTT.